The present entry profiles one T cell receptor (beta chain) with its context. Its matching antigen is unknown. TCR beta CDR3 regions were amplified from RNA transcripts. In the first-round RT-PCR of the TCR CDR3, the HTBI primer set was used. TCRdb passed the multiplex PCR reads through MiXCR, listing each CDR3 protein once. The table records 300,000 to 400,000 distinct CDR3 sequences, over 20% of them present only once. This record comes from a study of T cells in Graves' hyperthyroidism and ophthalmopathy. Study context: Sampling of peripheral blood happened at initial diagnosis, prior to any treatment.

General study results and limits: Stable hyperthyroidism was separated from ophthalmopathy by a model based on 13 V-J features.

Germline assignment: CDR1 MNHNS and CDR2 SASEGT. After removal of 6 bases from V and 4 bases from J, the junction contained 3 bases not matched to a gene. This CDR3 is 13 amino acids long. This TCR was sampled from a woman between 50 and 59 years old with Graves' hyperthyroidism. The chain has TRBV6-1 and TRBJ1-2, with 9 bases identical to TRBD1. Sequenced input: blood. In DNA form, the CDR3 reads TGTGCCAGCAGAACAGGGGGCGCCTATGGCTACACCTTC. This sequence encodes CASRTGGAYGYTF.